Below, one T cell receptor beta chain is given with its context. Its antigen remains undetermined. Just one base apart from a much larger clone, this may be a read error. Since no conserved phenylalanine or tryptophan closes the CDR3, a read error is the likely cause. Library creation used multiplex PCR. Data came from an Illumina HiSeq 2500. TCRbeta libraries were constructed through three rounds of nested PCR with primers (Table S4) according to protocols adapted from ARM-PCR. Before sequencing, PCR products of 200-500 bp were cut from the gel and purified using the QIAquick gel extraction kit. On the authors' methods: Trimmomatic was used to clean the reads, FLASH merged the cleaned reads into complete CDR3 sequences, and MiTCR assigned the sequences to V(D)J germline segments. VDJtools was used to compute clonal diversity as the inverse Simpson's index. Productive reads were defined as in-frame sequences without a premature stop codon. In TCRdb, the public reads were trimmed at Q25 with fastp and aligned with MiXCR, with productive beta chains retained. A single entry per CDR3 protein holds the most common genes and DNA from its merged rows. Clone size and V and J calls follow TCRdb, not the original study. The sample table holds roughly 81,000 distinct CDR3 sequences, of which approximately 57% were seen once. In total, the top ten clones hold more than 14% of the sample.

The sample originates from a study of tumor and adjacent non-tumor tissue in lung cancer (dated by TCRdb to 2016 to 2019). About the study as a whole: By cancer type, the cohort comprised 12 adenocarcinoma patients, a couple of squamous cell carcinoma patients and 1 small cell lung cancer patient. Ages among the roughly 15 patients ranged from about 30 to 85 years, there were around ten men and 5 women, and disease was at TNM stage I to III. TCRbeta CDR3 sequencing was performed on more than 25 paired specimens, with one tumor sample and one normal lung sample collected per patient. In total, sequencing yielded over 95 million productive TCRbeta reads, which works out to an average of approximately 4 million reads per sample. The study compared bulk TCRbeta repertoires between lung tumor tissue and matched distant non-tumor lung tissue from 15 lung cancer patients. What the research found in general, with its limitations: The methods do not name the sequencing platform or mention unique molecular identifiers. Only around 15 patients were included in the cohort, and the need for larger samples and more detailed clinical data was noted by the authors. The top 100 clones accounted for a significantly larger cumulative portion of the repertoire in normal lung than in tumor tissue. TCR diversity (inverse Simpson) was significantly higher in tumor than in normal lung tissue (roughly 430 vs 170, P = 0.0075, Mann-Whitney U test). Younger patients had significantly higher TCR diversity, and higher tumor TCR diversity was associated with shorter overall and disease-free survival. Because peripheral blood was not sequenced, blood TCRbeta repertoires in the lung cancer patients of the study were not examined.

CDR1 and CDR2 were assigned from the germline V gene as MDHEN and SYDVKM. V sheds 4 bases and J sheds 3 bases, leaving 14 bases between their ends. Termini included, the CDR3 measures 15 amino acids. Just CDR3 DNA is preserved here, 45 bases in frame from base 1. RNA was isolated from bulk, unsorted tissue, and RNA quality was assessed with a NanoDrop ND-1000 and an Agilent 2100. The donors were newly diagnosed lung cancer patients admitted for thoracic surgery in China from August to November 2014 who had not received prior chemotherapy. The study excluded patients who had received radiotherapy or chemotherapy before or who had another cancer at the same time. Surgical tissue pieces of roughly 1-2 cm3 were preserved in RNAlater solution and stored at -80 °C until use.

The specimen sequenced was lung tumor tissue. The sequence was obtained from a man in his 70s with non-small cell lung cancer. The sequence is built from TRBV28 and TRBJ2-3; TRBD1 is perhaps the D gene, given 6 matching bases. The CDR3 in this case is CASSSQGLGTDTQYL. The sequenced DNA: TGTGCCAGCAGTTCTCAGGGGCTGGGGACAGATACGCAGTATTTA.